This T cell receptor (beta chain) was sequenced in a study of CD8 T cells in Susac syndrome. Looking at the study overall: Within the group of sequenced Susac syndrome patients, roughly 6 had active disease and 8 or 9 were in remission.

This clonotype was detected a few times. RNA was extracted with the RNeasy kit, and a quantity of roughly 0.5 to 1 ug was reverse transcribed using random hexamers. With immunoSEQ multiplex PCR, TCR beta CDR3 was amplified across 54 Vbeta and 13 Jbeta. TCRdb fed the immunoSEQ multiplex PCR reads into MiXCR, producing one record per CDR3 protein. The top ten hold more than 0.55% of the sample, which has about 90,000 distinct CDR3 sequences, approximately 96% seen once. This CDR3 has 14 residues. V gave up 3 bases and J gave up 0 bases, with 6 bases separating them. Patients with Susac syndrome showed fulfilment of recently defined diagnostic criteria for definite or probable disease. Bulk CD8+ and CD4+ cells came from magnetic negative isolation; CD8+ TEMRA by FACS.

The chain recombines TRBV12-3 or TRBV12-4 with TRBJ1-5; no definite D call. This TCR was sampled from a human donor with Susac syndrome. The material sequenced was CD8+ T cells from PBMCs. CDR3 nucleotides: TGTGCCAGCAGTTTGATGGGTAGCAATCAGCCCCAGCATTTT. Its translation: CASSLMGSNQPQHF.